This T cell receptor (beta chain) was retrieved from a study of metastatic and nonmetastatic thyroid tumors. Every patient underwent thyroid surgery untreated. Original methodology: Clinicopathological groups differed in CDR3, with these differences serving to build a distant-metastasis classifier for papillary thyroid cancer. TCRdb re-called the PCR reads through MiXCR. The V and J calls were determined by TCRdb, not by the authors. The sample shows around 18,000 clones, 29% of them seen only once. Unmatched junction bases numbered 5, after V lost 4 bases and J lost 6 bases. Germline V gene sequence: CDR1 SGHTA, CDR2 FQGTGA. This CDR3 spans 16 amino acids.

The clonotype was recovered from a female donor with papillary thyroid cancer or a benign thyroid nodule (not recorded which). Some clones in this sample may be carry-over from other donors' samples. The sample consisted of tumor tissue. The chain is built from TRBV7-3 and TRBJ2-2; 13 bases are a match to TRBD2. The CDR3 here is CASSSRLAGGSGELFF. The DNA of the CDR3 is TGTGCCAGCAGCTCCAGACTAGCGGGGGGCTCCGGGGAGCTGTTTTTT.